These 18 T cell receptor beta chains came from one sample sequenced in a study of T cells in Graves' hyperthyroidism and ophthalmopathy. Amplification of TCR beta CDR3 regions was performed using RNA transcripts as template. A first-round RT-PCR of the TCR CDR3 used the HTBI primer set. TCRdb re-analysed the multiplex PCR reads in MiXCR, keeping a single row per CDR3 protein. The table lists around 23,000 distinct CDR3 sequences, under 55% of them singletons, with around 23% in the top ten. Input material: blood. These receptors originate from a woman in her 40s with Graves' hyperthyroidism that later progressed to Graves' ophthalmopathy.

This clonotype was seen just once. The gene calls are TRBV24-1 and TRBJ2-1, with unresolved D. CDR1 KGHDR and CDR2 SFDVKD come from the germline V gene. Trimming took 3 bases from V and 3 from J, leaving 17 bases between them. The CDR3 extends over 17 amino acids. The CDR3: CATSDRLRSQDYNEQFF. CDR3 bases: TGTGCCACCAGTGATCGACTGCGTAGCCAGGACTACAATGAGCAGTTCTTC.

This clonotype is medium-sized in the sample. This chain uses TRBV20-1 with TRBJ2-7; D not resolved. The CDR3 is 12 residues long. The germline V gene has CDR1 DFQATT and CDR2 SNEGSKA (reference sequence). Deletions cut 4 bases from V and 7 bases from J, with 14 bases between. CDR3 sequence: CSATPPEMEQYF. The CDR3 region has the DNA TGCAGTGCTACCCCCCCTGAGATGGAGCAGTACTTC.

By sample share, this clonotype is medium-sized. The rearrangement joins TRBV19 to TRBJ2-7; TRBD2 agrees at 7 bases. This CDR3 region has 13 residues. The ends lost 3 bases at V and 7 bases at J; junction bases unmatched: 6. In germline, CDR1 is LNHDA, CDR2 SQIVND (reference sequence). The DNA for the CDR3 is TGTGCCAGTAGTATCCCCAACGGGGGGGAGCAGTACTTC. It translates to CASSIPNGGEQYF.

Only one count was recorded for this clonotype. J is TRBJ2-5 and V is TRBV20-1; 10 nucleotides match TRBD2. The CDR3 has 14 residues. V lost 3 bases to trimming and J lost 2 bases; unmatched junction nucleotides: 3. Germline CDR1 is DFQATT and CDR2 is SNEGSKA (reference sequence). CDR3 nucleotides: TGCAGTGCTAGTAGAGCGGGGGGGCAAGAGACCCAGTACTTC. It translates to CSASRAGGQETQYF.

The J gene is TRBJ2-3, the V gene TRBV7-3, with TRBD1 matching 7 bases. Looked up from germline, CDR1 is SGHTA and CDR2 is FQGTGA. V lost 5 bases, J lost 1 base, and 3 bases stayed unmatched. CDR3 length equals 14 residues. In DNA form, the CDR3 reads TGTGCCAGCAGCCGAACAGGGGGCACAGATACGCAGTATTTT. This translates into CASSRTGGTDTQYF.

CDR3 protein: CASSRTGELFF. As DNA, the CDR3 is TGTGCCAGCAGCAGGACAGGGGAGCTGTTTTTT. V usage is TRBV6-4 and J usage is TRBJ2-2, with a tentative D call TRBD1 (5 bases). Germline assignment: CDR1 MRHNA and CDR2 SNTAGT. The CDR3 sequence is 11 residues long. Deletions cut 6 bases from V and 8 bases from J, with 7 bases between.

The chain links TRBV10-3 to TRBJ2-1; 10 bases align to TRBD1. The CDR3 contains 15 residues. Trimming took 3 bases from V and 9 from J; bases not matched to a gene: 8. Germline assignment: CDR1 ENHRY and CDR2 SYGVKD. The CDR3 nucleotides are TGTGCCATCAGTGACCGGGACAGGGGAACCGGTGAGCAGTTCTTC. This sequence encodes CAISDRDRGTGEQFF.

The genes are TRBV20-1 and TRBJ2-7; TRBD2 matches at 14 bases. CDR3 length: 14 amino acids. Germline V gives CDR1 DFQATT, CDR2 SNEGSKA (reference sequence). Unmatched junction bases numbered 4, after V lost 6 bases and J lost 3 bases. The CDR3, as DNA: TGCAGTGCATCGACTAGCGGGAGGGACTACGAGCAGTACTTC. It specifies CSASTSGRDYEQYF.

This rearrangement joins TRBV6-1 to TRBJ2-7, with D perhaps matching TRBD2 (6 bases). Between the trimmed V and J ends, which lost 11 bases and 9 bases, there was a span of 26 bases. CDR1 is MNHNS, CDR2 SASEGT, per germline. This CDR3 has 14 residues. The CDR3 sequence: CAGRRGRAEGRQYF. CDR3 nucleotide sequence: TGTGCCGGCCGGCGGGGCAGGGCGGAGGGGAGGCAGTACTTC.

This clonotype was detected many times. The chain combines TRBV6-2 or TRBV6-3 with TRBJ2-7; 9 bases fit TRBD1. Germline V CDR1 and CDR2: MNHEY, SVGEGT. J was trimmed by 3 bases and V by 5 bases; bases with no gene match: 17. The length of the CDR3 is 18 residues. CDR3 protein: CASSPPLQLQGAHYEQYF. The CDR3 region has the DNA TGTGCCAGCAGTCCCCCCCTCCAATTACAGGGGGCCCACTACGAGCAGTACTTC.

This clonotype appeared once. This chain joins TRBV12-3 or TRBV12-4 and TRBJ2-3; 8 bases are a match to TRBD1. The CDR3 consists of 16 residues. V gave up 0 bases and J gave up 2 bases; unmatched junction bases: 4. The CDR3 DNA reads as TGTGCCAGCAGTTTAGCGCTGGGACAGGCCACAGATACGCAGTATTTT. Its translation is CASSLALGQATDTQYF.

This clonotype was detected ten times or more. The chain combines TRBV6-5 with TRBJ1-6, with 8 positions matching TRBD1. The CDR3 sequence is 17 residues long. Germline V gene data show CDR1 as MNHEY and CDR2 as SVGAGI. The ends lost 2 bases at V and 6 bases at J; junction bases unmatched: 9. In DNA form, the CDR3 reads TGTGCCAGCAGTTACGTCAGGGGGCCCGGGATTAATTCACCCCTCCACTTT. Protein sequence: CASSYVRGPGINSPLHF.

The V call is TRBV9, the J call TRBJ2-7; 8 bases match TRBD2. CDR1 and CDR2 from the germline V gene are SGDLS and YYNGEE. Trimming at V came to 10 bases and at J to 1 base, leaving 13 bases not matched to a gene. This CDR3 has 15 amino acids. CDR3 DNA sequence: TGTGCCTCCGTAGGTGGGTCTAGCGGGTCCTACGAGCAGTACTTC. Its translation is CASVGGSSGSYEQYF.

Relative to its sample, this clonotype is medium-sized. The chain has TRBV10-1 and TRBJ2-7, with 7 positions matching TRBD1. CDR1 is WNHNN and CDR2 is SYGVQD in the germline V gene (reference sequence). Losses at the gene ends were 6 bases for V and 6 bases for J; bases not matched to a gene: 11. The CDR3 loop spans 14 amino acids. The CDR3 here is CASRRGQCFCEQYF. The CDR3 DNA reads TGCGCCAGCAGACGGGGACAGTGTTTTTGCGAGCAGTACTTC.

The chain has TRBV7-2 and TRBJ2-1; TRBD2 agrees at 14 bases. This CDR3 is 17 amino acids long. Germline V lookup: CDR1 SGHTA, CDR2 FQGNSA. V shed 1 base and J 7 bases; nucleotides not matched to a gene: 6. The CDR3 reads CASSLGAGLAGVNEQFF. The CDR3 nucleotides are TGTGCCAGCAGCTTAGGCGCGGGACTAGCGGGAGTGAATGAGCAGTTCTTC.

The V call is TRBV5-5, the J call TRBJ2-3; TRBD2 aligns across 12 bases. This CDR3 has 16 residues. Germline-derived CDR1 and CDR2 are SGHKS and YYEKEE (reference sequence). V gave up 4 bases and J gave up 6 bases; unmatched junction bases: 9. CDR3 amino acids: CASSPGLAGTGDTQYF. Here the CDR3 DNA reads TGTGCCAGCAGCCCCGGACTAGCGGGAACCGGGGATACGCAGTATTTT.

This clonotype came up many times. V is TRBV28 and J is TRBJ2-1, with D possibly TRBD2 on 6 matching bases. The CDR3 totals 13 residues. The germline V and J ends were trimmed by 8 bases and 5 bases, with 13 bases remaining between them. Germline V lookup: CDR1 MDHEN, CDR2 SYDVKM. In nucleotides, the CDR3 is TGTGCCAGCGACGGGAGCAATAACAATGAGCAGTTCTTC. Its protein product is CASDGSNNNEQFF.

By proportion, this clonotype is medium-sized. V gene TRBV7-4 combines with J gene TRBJ2-7; TRBD2 aligns across 15 bases. Germline V lookup: CDR1 SGHVT, CDR2 SQSDAQ. V gave up 4 bases and J gave up 5 bases; unmatched junction bases: 3. CDR3 length: 15 residues. In DNA form, the CDR3 reads TGTGCCAGCAGCTGGACTAGCGGGAGGGCCCACGAGCAGTACTTC. This codes for CASSWTSGRAHEQYF. Full variable domain (remainder filled in from reference TRBV7-4 and TRBJ2-7): GAGVSQSPRYKVAKRGRDVALRCDSISGHVTLYWYRQTLGQGSEVLTYSQSDAQRDKSGRPSGRFSAERPERSVSTLKIQRTEQGDSAVYLCASSWTSGRAHEQYFGPGTRLTVT.